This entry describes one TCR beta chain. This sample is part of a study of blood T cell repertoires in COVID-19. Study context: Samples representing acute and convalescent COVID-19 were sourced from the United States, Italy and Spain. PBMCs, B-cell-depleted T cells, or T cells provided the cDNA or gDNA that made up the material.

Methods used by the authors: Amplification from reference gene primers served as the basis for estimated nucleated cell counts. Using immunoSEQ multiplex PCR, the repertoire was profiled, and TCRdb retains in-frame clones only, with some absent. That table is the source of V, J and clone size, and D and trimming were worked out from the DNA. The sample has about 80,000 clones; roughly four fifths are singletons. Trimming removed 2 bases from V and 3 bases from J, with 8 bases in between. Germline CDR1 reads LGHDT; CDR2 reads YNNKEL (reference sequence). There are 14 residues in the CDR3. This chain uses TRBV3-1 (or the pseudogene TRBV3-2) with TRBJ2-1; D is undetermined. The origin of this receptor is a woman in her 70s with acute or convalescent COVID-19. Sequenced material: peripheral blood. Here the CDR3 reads CASSQRSGYNEQFF. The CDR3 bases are TGTGCCAGCAGCCAAAGATCCGGCTACAATGAGCAGTTCTTC.